Below, 13 T cell receptor beta chains from the same sample are listed, as sequenced in a study of blood T cells in healthy people across ages. A second about 6 to 11 cycle PCR used barcoded and J-beta primers. Each CDR3 protein gets one entry after TCRdb re-called the 5' RACE reads with MiXCR. Here the sample spans 550,000 to 600,000 distinct CDR3 sequences, roughly 29% being singletons. The sequencing input was blood. These receptors originate from a woman aged 65 to 85 in good health.

This clonotype occurred a few times. This chain joins TRBV11-1 and TRBJ2-7; the D is unclear. Per germline, CDR1 SGHAT and CDR2 FQDESV (reference sequence). This CDR3 spans 13 amino acids. V shed 5 bases and J shed 2 bases, with 10 bases lying between them. For the CDR3, the DNA is TGTGCCAGCAGCCGGACGGATACCTACGAGCAGTACTTC. This gives the protein CASSRTDTYEQYF. Based on the CDR3 plus reference TRBV11-1 and TRBJ2-7, the full variable domain is EAEVAQSPRYKITEKSQAVAFWCDPISGHATLYWYRQILGQGPELLVQFQDESVVDDSQLPKDRFSAERLKGVDSTLKIQPAELGDSAMYLCASSRTDTYEQYFGPGTRLTVT.

The table lists this clonotype with a few counts. The chain carries TRBV6-1 and TRBJ1-3; D not certain. Trimming cost V 2 bases and J 4 bases, with 6 bases left between them. Germline loops: CDR1 MNHNS, CDR2 SASEGT. This CDR3 has 13 amino acids. CDR3 region: CASSESRGNTIYF. In nucleotides, the CDR3 is TGTGCCAGCAGTGAAAGTAGAGGAAACACCATATATTTT.

This clonotype was counted ten times or more. The rearrangement joins TRBV5-1 to TRBJ2-5, with D unclear. This CDR3 has 14 residues. V was cut by 3 bases and J by 2 bases, with 11 bases left in between. Germline assignment: CDR1 SGHRS and CDR2 YFSETQ. The CDR3 protein is CASSSGSPQETQYF. Here the CDR3 DNA reads TGCGCCAGCAGCTCCGGGTCCCCTCAAGAGACCCAGTACTTC.

V is TRBV6-2 or TRBV6-3 and J is TRBJ2-4, with 7 nucleotides matching TRBD1. The germline V gene encodes CDR1 MNHEY and CDR2 SVGEGT. V lost 5 bases, J lost 0 bases, and 10 bases stayed unmatched. The CDR3 contains 17 residues. The CDR3 loop is CASSQPGQSLAKNIQYF. CDR3 sequence (DNA): TGTGCCAGCAGTCAACCGGGACAGAGTCTAGCCAAAAACATTCAGTACTTC.

This clonotype occurred many times. J is TRBJ2-6 and V is TRBV4-3, with TRBD2 identical over 9 bases. J was trimmed by 1 base and V by 2 bases; bases with no gene match: 6. CDR3 length: 18 amino acids. Germline lookup yields CDR1 LGHNA and CDR2 YSLEER. The CDR3 DNA sequence: TGCGCCAGCAGCCAAAGCCCCGGACTAGCGTCTGGGGCCAACGTCCTGACTTTC. Its translation is CASSQSPGLASGANVLTF.

This clonotype came up a few times. This chain joins TRBV30 and TRBJ2-2, with TRBD1 identical over 7 bases. The CDR3 is made up of 14 amino acids. The V gene's germline CDR1 is GTSNPN and CDR2 SVGIG (reference sequence). Trimming at V came to 5 bases and at J to 0 bases, leaving 3 bases not matched to a gene. The DNA for the CDR3 is TGTGCCTGGGCCGGGACAGCGAACACCGGGGAGCTGTTTTTT. It encodes CAWAGTANTGELFF.

The gene calls are TRBV20-1 and TRBJ1-1, with a possible D match to TRBD1 (6 bases). Per the germline V gene, CDR1 is DFQATT and CDR2 is SNEGSKA (reference sequence). CDR3 length: 13 residues. Trimming removed 7 bases from V and 1 base from J, with 13 bases in between. The CDR3 sequence is CSVVTGRNTEAFF. The CDR3 coding sequence is TGCAGTGTCGTTACAGGGAGGAACACTGAAGCTTTCTTT.

This clonotype was counted many times. This chain links TRBV7-3 with TRBJ2-1; possible D gene TRBD2, 5 bases. The CDR3 sequence is 15 residues long. The germline gives CDR1 SGHTA, CDR2 FQGTGA. Trimming cost V 0 bases and J 1 base, with 7 bases left between them. In DNA, the CDR3 is TGTGCCAGCAGCTTAACCCGGGAATCCTACAATGAGCAGTTCTTC. The encoded protein is CASSLTRESYNEQFF.

This clonotype was found a few times. The chain links TRBV25-1 to TRBJ1-2, with D perhaps TRBD1 (6 bases). The CDR3 extends over 13 amino acids. V lost 2 bases and J 8 bases, leaving 12 bases between the germline ends. Germline V gene lookup returns CDR1 MGHDK and CDR2 SYGVNS. CDR3: CASSEVGQRGYTF. The CDR3 DNA sequence: TGTGCCAGCAGTGAAGTTGGACAGCGCGGCTACACCTTC.

This clonotype was picked up a small number of times. The chain employs TRBV7-3 and TRBJ2-5; the D gene is possibly TRBD2 (6 bases). The last part of the DNA fits TRBJ2-1 better; the J call may be wrong. CDR1 and CDR2 from the germline V gene are SGHTA and FQGTGA. This CDR3 is 15 amino acids long. The CDR3 DNA follows: TGTGCCAGCAGCTTCCCTGGGGGGAGTCGCAATGAGCAGTTCTTC. Its translation is CASSFPGGSRNEQFF.

This clonotype was seen at least ten times. V usage is TRBV20-1 and J usage is TRBJ2-7; no firm D call. The length of the CDR3 is 12 residues. CDR1 and CDR2 from the germline V gene are DFQATT and SNEGSKA (reference sequence). The V gene lost 6 bases and the J gene lost 3 bases, with 12 bases spanning the gap. CDR3 nucleotide sequence: TGCAGTGCCGTTTCCCCAGGCTACGAGCAGTACTTC. Protein sequence: CSAVSPGYEQYF.

There are many counts of this clonotype. The chain has TRBV4-1 and TRBJ2-5, with 7 bases aligning to TRBD2. Germline-derived CDR1 and CDR2 are MGHRA and YSYEKL. V shed 1 base, J shed 2 bases, and the junction held 7 bases outside the gene matches. The CDR3 runs to 16 residues. CDR3 sequence reads: CASSQGRSGEQETQYF. Here the CDR3 DNA reads TGCGCCAGCAGCCAAGGGAGGAGCGGGGAACAAGAGACCCAGTACTTC.

This chain connects TRBV20-1 to TRBJ2-5; the D gene is possibly TRBD2 (7 bases). Trimming removed 5 bases at V and 5 bases at J, with 15 bases between. Germline V gene data show CDR1 as DFQATT and CDR2 as SNEGSKA (reference sequence). The CDR3 has 13 amino acids. As DNA, the CDR3 is TGCAGTGCTGGAGGACTAGGGGGGGAGACCCAGTACTTC. Translation gives CSAGGLGGETQYF.